This T cell receptor (beta chain) was sequenced during a study of OX40 agonist ivuxolimab in advanced cancers. With respect to the entire study: Ivuxolimab was a fully human IgG2 agonistic monoclonal antibody targeting the costimulatory receptor OX40 (CD134). Intravenous ivuxolimab was administered to patients every 2 weeks at six dose levels: 0.01, 0.1, 0.3, 1.5, 3 and 10 mg/kg. Among the roughly 52 dose-escalation patients, approximately 20 had hepatocellular carcinoma, roughly 15 melanoma, 9 renal cell carcinoma and 9 head and neck cancer. The dose-escalation cohort was almost 85% male with a mean age of 60 years, ranging from 23 to 79. Patients were allowed to have had prior anti-PD-1, anti-PD-L1 or anti-CTLA-4 therapy, and around 37% of the dose-escalation patients had previously received checkpoint inhibitors. Three dose-escalation patients achieved partial responses, one with hepatocellular carcinoma and two with cutaneous melanoma. Peripheral TCRbeta sequencing was intended to test whether TCR sequence diversity was altered and clonal T-cell expansion was caused by ivuxolimab. The paper reports the monotherapy dose-escalation portion (N ≈ 52 patients) of the phase I ivuxolimab trial.

Genomic DNA was extracted from sorted cells for sequencing of the TCRbeta CDR3 region. The immunoSEQ Assay was used to sequence the TCRbeta CDR3 regions. In its TCRdb copy, this immuneACCESS table keeps in-frame sequences only and misses some clones. Where compared with another copy, unresolved V genes explain less than half of these, and the others have no known cause. This sample comprises approximately 74,000 clones, 80% to 95% of them detected only once. The top ten constitute approximately 0.3% of the sample. What the authors observed across the whole study: After ivuxolimab, more expanded clones were found on average in CD8+ T cells than in CD4+ T cells. In the 0.1-3.0 mg/kg groups, partial responders had among the lowest normalized peripheral clonal expansion, particularly in CD8+ T cells. Antigen specificity was not determined for the clonally expanded peripheral T cells. Clonal expansion of both CD4+ and CD8+ blood T cells was observed from baseline to week 6 at doses 0.1 to 3.0 mg/kg. Low levels of normalized T-cell clonal expansion were also shown by some nonresponding patients.

In the germline V gene (reference sequence), CDR1 corresponds to PRHDT and CDR2 to FYEKMQ. V was cut back by 4 bases and J by 6 bases, leaving a gap of 12 bases between them. There are 13 amino acids in the CDR3, from cysteine to phenylalanine inclusive. Only the CDR3 DNA stays, 39 bases, in frame from base 1. The trial excluded patients who had a history of autoimmune disease or who were on systemic immunosuppression. In every dose cohort, peripheral blood was drawn for TCR sequencing at baseline, cycle 4 day 1, and cycle 7 day 1. Samples came from an open-label, multicenter, first-in-human phase I dose-escalation trial of ivuxolimab. The trial enrolled adults with locally advanced or metastatic head and neck squamous cell, hepatocellular, melanoma or renal cell carcinoma. Before TCR sequencing, CD4+ and CD8+ T cells were separately sorted from peripheral blood. Of note for this clone: Its antigen is currently not known. Base qualities are not recorded, but no much larger clone differs from it by a single base.

The sequence is built from TRBV13 and TRBJ1-1; confidence is insufficient to name the D gene. The sample in question was CD4+ or CD8+ T cells sorted from blood, obtained in a trial of the OX40 agonist ivuxolimab. The origin of this receptor is an adult with an advanced solid tumor such as melanoma, head and neck, liver or kidney cancer. The sequence in DNA is TGTGCCAGCAGCTCCCCCTTTGTCGCTGAAGCTTTCTTT. Its translation reads: CASSSPFVAEAFF.